Given below is one T cell receptor (beta chain) in context. Its antigen is unknown. TCRdb itself ran the RT-PCR reads through MiXCR, one entry per CDR3 protein. The repertoire holds more than 600,000 distinct CDR3 sequences, with about 18% as singletons. The source of the sample is a study of response to subunit inactivated influenza vaccine. General study findings and limits: Few new T cells, the authors suggested, are recruited by each seasonal influenza vaccination.

This receptor was obtained from a man in his forties or fifties who received an inactivated influenza vaccine. The source material was PBMCs from blood, sampled more than 4 days after vaccination.

DNA of the CDR3: TGTGCCAGCAGAACCCCCGGGACAGCGAACACCGGGGAGCTGTTTTTT. Amino acids: CASRTPGTANTGELFF. The chain carries TRBV12-3 or TRBV12-4 and TRBJ2-2, with TRBD1 matching over 7 bases. This CDR3 is built from 16 residues. V dropped 6 bases and J dropped 0; count of bases not matched to a gene: 7.